The clone carrying this T cell receptor beta chain has more than one count but fewer than ten. Its target is not known. CDR3 length: 16 residues. Germline V lookup: CDR1 MDHEN, CDR2 SYDVKM. V was pared by 1 base and J by 4 bases, with 7 bases of the junction left unmatched. The data were obtained in a study of beta chain features in type 1 diabetes. Overall study context: Researchers looked at roughly 100,000,000 sorted cells across all samples.

As every portion of the isolated RNA was reverse transcribed, the sequencing read expressed TCRB transcripts. Produced via immunoSEQ multiplex PCR; TCRdb's table is partial and in-frame only. The sample holds 310,000 or so clones, roughly 8% seen once. Study-level points and caveats: Equally in patients and controls, shorter templates might have been favored by PCR. Cells expressing TCR highly could be over-represented by cDNA sequencing.

The V and J genes are TRBV28 and TRBJ1-5, with 7 positions matching TRBD1. The sample was central memory CD4+ T cells from blood. The receptor was derived from a young woman in good health. CDR3 in DNA: TGTGCCAGCAGTTTATCGATCGGGGGACAGAATCAGCCCCAGCATTTT. Its translation: CASSLSIGGQNQPQHF.